The subject of this entry is one T cell receptor beta chain. No antigen is known for it. This sample is drawn from a study of CD4+ T cells in melanoma. Study-wide findings and caveats: Reportedly, melanoma neoantigen-specific CD4+ T cells showed varied differentiation states. A reported correlation linked neoantigen-specific CD4+ T cells to CD8+, macrophage and B cell function.

Assay: immunoSEQ multiplex PCR; the TCRdb copy retains only in-frame clones and omits some. The sample holds 140,000 or so clones, about nine tenths seen once. CDR3 length equals 16 residues. Trimming cost V 0 bases and J 0 bases, with 11 bases left between them. Germline values: CDR1 SGDLS, CDR2 YYNGEE. The chain recombines TRBV9 with TRBJ2-3; no reliable D call. The source is a human donor with melanoma. CDR3 loop: CASSVDVGWSTDTQYF. CDR3 nucleotides: TGTGCCAGCAGCGTAGATGTAGGGTGGAGCACAGATACGCAGTATTTT.